The T cell receptor (beta chain) under discussion was sequenced for a study of cytomegalovirus exposure and HLA in healthy donors. CDR1 and CDR2 from the germline V gene are LNHDA and SQIVND (reference sequence). The CDR3 is 16 amino acids. V was pared by 5 bases and J by 6 bases, with 8 bases of the junction left unmatched. The PCR ran on 60 Vbeta and 13 Jbeta primers. Data came from immunoSEQ multiplex PCR; TCRdb stores just in-frame clones and leaves some out. The sample contains roughly 230,000 clones, around 83% of which appear only once. Sequenced material: PBMCs. The sequence came from a girl aged 2 to 9 in good health and CMV-seronegative. The chain uses TRBV19 and TRBJ2-3, with TRBD2 identical over 13 bases. CDR3 sequence reads: CASSARGTSGVDTQYF. The CDR3 coding sequence is TGTGCCAGTAGTGCCAGAGGGACTAGCGGGGTGGATACGCAGTATTTT.